This T cell receptor (beta chain) was recorded in a study of CD8 T cells in Susac syndrome. Reverse transcription of about 0.45 to 1 ug RNA was performed with random hexamers. It was immunoSEQ multiplex PCR that amplified TCR beta CDR3 across 54 Vbeta and 13 Jbeta. Each CDR3 protein is one row after TCRdb ran MiXCR on the immunoSEQ multiplex PCR reads. The repertoire holds over 100,000 distinct CDR3 sequences, with about 95% as singletons. Deletions cut 4 bases from V and 0 bases from J, with 13 bases between. Germline CDR1 SQVTM, CDR2 ANQGSEA. This CDR3 has 15 residues. The T cells that were sequenced for TCR beta were CD8+ and CD4+ cells from blood. As controls, healthy donors matched for age and sex were used.

J is TRBJ1-3 and V is TRBV29-1, with unresolved D. Sequenced input: CD4+ T cells from PBMCs. The source of this sequence is a human donor in good health. This CDR3 is CSVVLRVTSGNTIYF. CDR3 nucleotides: TGCAGCGTTGTATTAAGGGTAACCTCTGGAAACACCATATATTTT.